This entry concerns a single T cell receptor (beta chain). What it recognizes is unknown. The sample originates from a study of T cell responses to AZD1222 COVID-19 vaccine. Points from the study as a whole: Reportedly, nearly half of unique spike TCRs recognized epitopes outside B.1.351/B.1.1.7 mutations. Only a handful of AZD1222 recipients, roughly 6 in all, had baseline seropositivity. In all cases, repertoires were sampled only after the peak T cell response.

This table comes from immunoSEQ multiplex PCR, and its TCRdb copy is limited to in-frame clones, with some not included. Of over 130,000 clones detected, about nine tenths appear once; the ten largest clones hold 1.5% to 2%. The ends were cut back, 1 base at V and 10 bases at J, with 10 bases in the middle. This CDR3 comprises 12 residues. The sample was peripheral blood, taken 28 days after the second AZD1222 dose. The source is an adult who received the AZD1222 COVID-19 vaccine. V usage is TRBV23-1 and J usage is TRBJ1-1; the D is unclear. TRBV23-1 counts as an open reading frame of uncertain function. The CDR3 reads CASSQCRAGAFF. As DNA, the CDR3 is TGCGCCAGCAGTCAATGTAGGGCGGGAGCTTTCTTT.